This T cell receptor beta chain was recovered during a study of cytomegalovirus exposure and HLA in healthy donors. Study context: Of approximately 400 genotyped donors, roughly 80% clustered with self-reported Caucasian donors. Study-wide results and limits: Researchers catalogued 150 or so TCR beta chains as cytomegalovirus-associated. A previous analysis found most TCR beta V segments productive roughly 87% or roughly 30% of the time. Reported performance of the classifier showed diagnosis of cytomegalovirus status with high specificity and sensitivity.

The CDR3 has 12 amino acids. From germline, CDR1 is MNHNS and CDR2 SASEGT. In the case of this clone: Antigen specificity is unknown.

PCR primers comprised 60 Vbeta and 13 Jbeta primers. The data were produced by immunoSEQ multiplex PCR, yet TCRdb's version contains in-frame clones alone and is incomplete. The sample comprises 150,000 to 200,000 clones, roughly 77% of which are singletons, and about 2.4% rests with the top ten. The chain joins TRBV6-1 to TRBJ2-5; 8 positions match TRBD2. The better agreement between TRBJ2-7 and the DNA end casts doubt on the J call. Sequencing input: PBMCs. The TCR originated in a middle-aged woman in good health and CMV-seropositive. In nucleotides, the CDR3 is TGTGCCAGCACTAGCGGGTGGAACGAGCAGTACTTC. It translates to CASTSGWNEQYF.